This TCR beta chain was recovered during a study (dated by TCRdb to 2015 to 2017). In terms of the full investigation: The study set out to test whether tumor-infiltrating Tregs in breast cancer get recruited from blood Tregs or are instead converted in situ from other CD4+ T cell subsets. The investigation overall reported the following: Validation in the larger cohort was restricted to a single TCR beta V-J rearrangement rather than whole repertoires. The greatest overlap of tumor-infiltrating Treg TCR alpha and beta sequences was observed with tumor naive CD4+ T cells, followed by blood naive CD4+ T cells. Tumor memory CD4+ T cell TCR gene usage clustered with blood and lymph node memory CD4+ cells and lymph node naive CD4+ cells.

This clonotype was seen a handful of times. Its antigen is not yet known. A much larger clone is a single base away; this may be a read error. Full-length TCR variable regions were amplified by 5' RACE PCR with constant-region reverse primers, followed by semi-nested PCR with Nested Universal Primer A. The ReliaPrep RNA Cell Miniprep System was used to extract total RNA, which was then reverse transcribed into 5'RACE-ready cDNA with the SMARTer RACE 5'/3' Kit. An Illumina MiSeq was used to sequence the full-length TCR alpha and beta libraries, which had been barcoded with multiplex adaptors. As for the authors' bioinformatics: For each of nine subset-tissue groups, sequencing data from the five patients were pooled, and the groups were then compared using unsupervised clustering of TCR gene usage. The Morisita-Horn index was used to calculate repertoire similarity, with shared sequences weighted according to their contribution to each repertoire. The raw public data were reprocessed by TCRdb itself: fastp quality trimming at Q25, MiXCR clonotype calling, in-frame beta chains only. Rows are combined by CDR3 protein, so each entry shows the most common genes and DNA. These V and J calls are TCRdb output, not the study's own analysis. This sample comprises about 8,600 distinct CDR3 sequences, around 16% of them detected only once. Clones ranked in the top ten supply 3.5% to 4.5% of the sample.

Looking up the germline V gene (reference sequence) yields CDR1 SEHNR and CDR2 FQNEAQ. The CDR3 runs 13 residues from the cysteine to the phenylalanine. The kept DNA is CDR3 alone, 39 bases in frame from the first base. Memory CD4+ T cells were isolated as CD4+CD45RO+CD25- cells. Tregs, naive and memory CD4+ T cells from tumor, blood and ipsilateral draining lymph nodes of 5 or 6 breast cancer patients underwent full-length TCR alpha and beta sequencing. Mononuclear cells from lymph nodes or around 48 ml of peripheral blood were isolated by Ficoll density gradient centrifugation. FACS confirmed that the sorted cell populations were more than 90% pure.

Sequenced material: memory CD4+ T cells sorted from blood. In light of the paper, this sample's cell subset or site label describes: memory CD4+ T cells, CD4+CD45RO+CD25-. The sequence links TRBV7-9 to TRBJ2-1; no D segment can be confidently identified. The clonotype was recovered from a female donor with breast cancer. The nucleotides read TGTACCAGCAGCCCCTTTGTGGTGAATGAGCAGTTCTTC. Translated, it gives CTSSPFVVNEQFF.